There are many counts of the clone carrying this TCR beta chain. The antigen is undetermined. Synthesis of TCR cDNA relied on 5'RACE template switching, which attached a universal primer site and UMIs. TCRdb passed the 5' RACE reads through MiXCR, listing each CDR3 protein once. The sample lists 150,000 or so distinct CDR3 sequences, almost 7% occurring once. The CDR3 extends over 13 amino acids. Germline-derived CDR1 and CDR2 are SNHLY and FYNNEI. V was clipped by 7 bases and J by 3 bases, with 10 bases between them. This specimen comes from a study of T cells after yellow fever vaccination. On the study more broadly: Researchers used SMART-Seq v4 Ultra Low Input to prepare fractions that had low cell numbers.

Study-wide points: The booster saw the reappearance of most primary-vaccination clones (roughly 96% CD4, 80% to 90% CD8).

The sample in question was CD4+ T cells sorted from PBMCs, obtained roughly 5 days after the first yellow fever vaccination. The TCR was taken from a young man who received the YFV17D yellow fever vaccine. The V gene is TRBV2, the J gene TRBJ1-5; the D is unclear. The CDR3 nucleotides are TGTGCCAGCAATGGGCAGTACAATCAGCCCCAGCATTTT. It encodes CASNGQYNQPQHF.